These 19 T cell receptor beta chains originate from one sample sequenced in a study of early T cells in non-severe SARS-CoV-2 infection. MiXCR, run by TCRdb on the 5' RACE reads, gives a single entry per CDR3 protein. The table includes 50,000 to 65,000 distinct CDR3 sequences, 20% detected once. The source was whole blood, collected at baseline. The source is an adult who was a healthcare worker with PCR-confirmed SARS-CoV-2 infection or an uninfected control (not recorded which).

A few counts support this clonotype. This chain links TRBV29-1 with TRBJ2-7, with unresolved D. The ends were cut back, 4 bases at V and 6 bases at J, with 10 bases in the middle. From germline, CDR1 is SQVTM and CDR2 ANQGSEA. This CDR3 is 11 amino acids long. CDR3 in DNA: TGCAGCGTTGGGACCATGGGCGAGCAGTACTTC. Translated: CSVGTMGEQYF.

This clonotype was counted a few times. The chain has TRBV3-1 and TRBJ2-1; D unclear. This CDR3 has 13 residues. Germline V gene lookup returns CDR1 LGHDT and CDR2 YNNKEL (reference sequence). With 3 bases removed from V and 6 bases from J, the gap between germline ends came to 9 bases. The CDR3 spells CASSQIDPNEQFF. The CDR3 DNA sequence: TGTGCCAGCAGCCAGATTGACCCCAATGAGCAGTTCTTC.

This clonotype was seen a few times. The chain is built from TRBV7-9 and TRBJ2-1; D might be TRBD2 (5 bases). Germline V CDR1 and CDR2: SEHNR, FQNEAQ (reference sequence). V was trimmed by 4 bases and J by 8 bases, leaving 18 bases between them. The CDR3 contains 15 residues. The CDR3 protein is CASSSSRLLRHEQFF. For the CDR3, the DNA is TGTGCCAGCAGCTCGAGCAGACTACTGAGGCATGAGCAGTTCTTC.

This chain uses TRBV4-1 with TRBJ2-1, with 7 bases aligning to TRBD1. Losses at the gene ends were 2 bases for V and 5 bases for J; bases not matched to a gene: 3. This CDR3 region has 14 residues. The germline CDR1 and CDR2 sequences are MGHRA and YSYEKL. The CDR3 DNA reads TGCGCCAGCAGCCAACATGGACAGGACAATGAGCAGTTCTTC. This encodes CASSQHGQDNEQFF.

This clonotype has a handful of counts. V and J are TRBV5-1 and TRBJ2-1; D gene uncertain. The CDR3 loop spans 14 amino acids. CDR1 SGHRS and CDR2 YFSETQ come from the germline V gene. V was clipped by 3 bases and J by 2 bases, with 9 bases between them. CDR3 protein: CASSSRTAYNEQFF. CDR3 sequence (DNA): TGCGCCAGCAGCTCCCGGACCGCCTACAATGAGCAGTTCTTC. Full variable domain (missing parts from reference TRBV5-1 and TRBJ2-1): KAGVTQTPRYLIKTRGQQVTLSCSPISGHRSVSWYQQTPGQGLQFLFEYFSETQRNKGNFPGRFSGRQFSNSRSEMNVSTLELGDSALYLCASSSRTAYNEQFFGPGTRLTVL.

Many counts were recorded for this clonotype. The CDR3 region is CAWRARRLASTGELFF. The CDR3 nucleotides are TGTGCCTGGAGAGCTCGGAGACTAGCATCCACCGGGGAGCTGTTTTTT. V usage is TRBV30 and J usage is TRBJ2-2; 7 nucleotides agree with TRBD2. V shed 3 bases, J shed 4 bases, and the junction held 11 bases outside the gene matches. The germline gives CDR1 GTSNPN, CDR2 SVGIG (reference sequence). This CDR3 has 16 amino acids. Full variable domain (remainder filled in from reference TRBV30 and TRBJ2-2): SQTIHQWPATLVQPVGSPLSLECTVEGTSNPNLYWYRQAAGRGLQLLFYSVGIGQISSEVPQNLSASRPQDRQFILSSKKLLLSDSGFYLCAWRARRLASTGELFFGEGSRLTVL.

This clonotype showed up just a few times. The chain employs TRBV7-9 and TRBJ2-1; no definite D call. V dropped 3 bases and J dropped 5 bases, with 14 bases sitting between them. This CDR3 has 15 amino acids. CDR1 SEHNR and CDR2 FQNEAQ come from the germline V gene (reference sequence). The CDR3 DNA sequence: TGTGCCAGCAGCTTGAATGTAGGGTCGGACAATGAGCAGTTCTTC. Encoded protein: CASSLNVGSDNEQFF. Using reference TRBV7-9 and TRBJ2-1 for the parts outside the CDR3, the full variable domain is DTGVSQNPRHKITKRGQNVTFRCDPISEHNRLYWYRQTLGQGPEFLTYFQNEAQLEKSRLLSDRFSAERPKGSFSTLEIQRTEQGDSAMYLCASSLNVGSDNEQFFGPGTRLTVL.

J is TRBJ2-7 and V is TRBV7-9; D is perhaps TRBD1 or TRBD2 (6 bases each). Germline CDR1 reads SEHNR; CDR2 reads FQNEAQ (reference sequence). The V gene lost 5 bases and the J gene lost 5 bases, with 22 bases spanning the gap. The CDR3 extends over 16 amino acids. The CDR3 DNA sequence: TGTGCCAGCAGCCCGGGGGTTGGGGGGCCACGGGACGAGCAGTACTTC. This translates into CASSPGVGGPRDEQYF.

This clonotype was found a few times. This rearrangement joins TRBV27 to TRBJ2-1; D may be TRBD1 or TRBD2 (5 bases each). CDR3 length: 15 amino acids. V was pared by 2 bases and J by 8 bases, with 16 bases between. Germline CDR1 and CDR2: MNHEY and SMNVEV (reference sequence). The CDR3 DNA follows: TGTGCCAGCAGTTTAAGGGACGGCCGGTCTCATGAGCAGTTCTTC. Amino acid sequence: CASSLRDGRSHEQFF.

This clonotype was seen many times. The chain joins TRBV2 to TRBJ2-5, with 12 bases identical to TRBD2. V lost 6 bases to trimming and J lost 4 bases; unmatched junction nucleotides: 9. CDR3 length: 16 amino acids. Germline V CDR1 and CDR2: SNHLY, FYNNEI. The CDR3 sequence is CASSRLAGAQGETQYF. Written as DNA, the CDR3 is TGTGCCAGCAGCCGACTAGCGGGGGCCCAGGGAGAGACCCAGTACTTC. Looking up the rest from reference TRBV2 and TRBJ2-5 gives the full variable domain: EPEVTQTPSHQVTQMGQEVILRCVPISNHLYFYWYRQILGQKVEFLVSFYNNEISEKSEIFDDQFSVERPDGSNFTLKIRSTKLEDSAMYFCASSRLAGAQGETQYFGPGTRLLVL.

This clonotype was observed a handful of times. V is TRBV5-4 and J is TRBJ1-1; 7 nucleotides align to TRBD1. The germline V gene encodes CDR1 SGHNT and CDR2 YYREEE (reference sequence). This CDR3 is 15 amino acids long. Losses at the gene ends were 4 bases for V and 1 base for J; bases not matched to a gene: 7. DNA for the CDR3: TGTGCCAGCAGCCTAAAACAGGGGCCGAACACTGAAGCTTTCTTT. The encoded protein is CASSLKQGPNTEAFF.

This rearrangement joins TRBV7-9 to TRBJ2-1, with unresolved D. CDR3 size: 15 residues. V shed 5 bases and J shed 0 bases, with 11 bases lying between them. The germline CDR1 and CDR2 sequences are SEHNR and FQNEAQ (reference sequence). The chain's CDR3 is CASSLLWSSYNEQFF. The DNA for the CDR3 is TGTGCCAGCAGCCTACTGTGGAGCTCCTACAATGAGCAGTTCTTC.

The V and J genes are TRBV7-8 and TRBJ1-2; TRBD1 aligns across 7 bases. The CDR3 is made up of 15 amino acids. CDR1 SGHVS and CDR2 FQNEAQ come from the germline V gene. Trimming removed 3 bases from V and 2 bases from J; junction bases left unmatched: 6. The CDR3 nucleotides are TGTGCCAGCAGCTTGACAGGGAACCCAAACTATGGCTACACCTTC. It translates to CASSLTGNPNYGYTF.

The chain links TRBV5-1 to TRBJ1-1, with D unresolved. CDR3 length: 14 residues. V dropped 0 bases and J dropped 1 base, with 7 bases sitting between them. CDR1 is SGHRS and CDR2 is YFSETQ in the germline V gene. DNA of the CDR3: TGCGCCAGCAGCTTGGGGGGTGAGAACACTGAAGCTTTCTTT. This sequence encodes CASSLGGENTEAFF.

This chain joins TRBV25-1 and TRBJ2-3, with 7 bases fitting TRBD1. Germline assignment: CDR1 MGHDK and CDR2 SYGVNS. V gave up 8 bases and J gave up 5 bases; unmatched junction bases: 7. The CDR3 is 13 residues long. In nucleotides, the CDR3 is TGTGCCAGCGGTAGACAGGGTATAGATACGCAGTATTTT. Its translation: CASGRQGIDTQYF.

This sequence joins TRBV4-1 and TRBJ2-3; 12 nucleotides match TRBD2. Germline assignment: CDR1 MGHRA and CDR2 YSYEKL. Trimming at V came to 1 base and at J to 4 bases, leaving 9 bases not matched to a gene. CDR3 length: 18 amino acids. The CDR3 here is CASSQALPLAGGADTQYF. In nucleotides, the CDR3 is TGCGCCAGCAGCCAAGCTTTGCCGCTAGCGGGGGGGGCAGATACGCAGTATTTT.

The chain carries TRBV7-8 and TRBJ2-5; the D call may be TRBD1 or TRBD2 (5 bases each). Trimming cost V 3 bases and J 1 base, with 9 bases left between them. Germline CDR1 SGHVS, CDR2 FQNEAQ. The CDR3 extends over 14 amino acids. This chain's CDR3 is CASSFSGTQETQYF. As DNA, the CDR3 is TGTGCCAGCAGCTTTTCGGGGACCCAAGAGACCCAGTACTTC.

This clonotype was observed at least ten times. The chain joins TRBV4-1 to TRBJ2-3; no firm D call. The CDR3 covers 14 residues. The V end was cut by 1 base, the J end by 3 bases, with 8 bases between. Germline-derived CDR1 and CDR2 are MGHRA and YSYEKL. The CDR3 nucleotides are TGCGCCAGCAGCCAAGGACCCGGGACAGATACGCAGTATTTT. Residues: CASSQGPGTDTQYF.

As for this clonotype: A much larger clone lies one base from this, so it may be a read error. The chain is built from TRBV7-9 and TRBJ2-1; tentative D call: TRBD2 (6 bases). V lost 11 bases and J lost 10, with 15 bases in between. In germline, CDR1 is SEHNR, CDR2 FQNEAQ (reference sequence). This CDR3 is built from 11 residues. In DNA form, the CDR3 reads TGTGCCGGCGGGGTCCGGGAAGAGCAGTTCTTC. This codes for CAGGVREEQFF.